A selection of T cell receptor beta chains follows, all from one sample in a study of CD8 T cells in Susac syndrome. TCRdb reprocessed the immunoSEQ multiplex PCR reads via MiXCR and lists one record per CDR3 protein. The sample lists about 120,000 distinct CDR3 sequences, 92% occurring once. Sequences were obtained from CD4+ T cells from PBMCs. These receptors all come from a human donor in good health. Both conserved end residues are part of each CDR3. A D gene is named only where the DNA matches it firmly. Clone size is not always given. Where it is, it says once, few, many or a class for expanded clones.

J | V | D | size | DNA | CDR3
TRBJ2-7 | TRBV3-1 | . | once | TGTGCCAGCAGCCAAGATTCGGGCTACGAGCAGTACTTC | CASSQDSGYEQYF
TRBJ1-3 | TRBV10-3 | . | . | TGTGCCATCAGTGACCCGCTGGGAAACACCATATATTTT | CAISDPLGNTIYF
TRBJ2-7 | TRBV6-2/TRBV6-3 | . | . | TGTGCCAGCAGCCGCGGCATCTCCTACGAGCAGTACTTC | CASSRGISYEQYF
TRBJ1-2 | TRBV29-1 | TRBD1 | . | TGCAGCGCCGGGACAGGCTATGGCTACACCTTC | CSAGTGYGYTF
TRBJ2-2 | TRBV12-3/TRBV12-4 | . | once | TGTGCCAGCAGTCCTAGGGTCAACGGGGAGCTGTTTTTT | CASSPRVNGELFF
TRBJ2-2 | TRBV6-2/TRBV6-3 | . | . | TGTGCCAGCAGTTATTGGGACGGGGAGCTGTTTTTT | CASSYWDGELFF
TRBJ1-1 | TRBV12-3/TRBV12-4 | . | once | TGTGCCAGCAGTTTCGGGGTATCTGAAGCTTTCTTT | CASSFGVSEAFF
TRBJ1-2 | TRBV11-2 | . | . | TGTGCCAGCAGCTTAGTGGCGGGGGCGCATGGCTACACCTTC | CASSLVAGAHGYTF
TRBJ2-5 | TRBV7-8 | TRBD2 | . | TGTGCCAGCAGGCAAGGGACTAGCGGGGCCCTTCAAGAGACCCAGTACTTC | CASRQGTSGALQETQYF
TRBJ1-1 | TRBV5-1 | . | . | TGCGCCAGCAGCCAGGCGACAGGGAACACTGAAGCTTTCTTT | CASSQATGNTEAFF
TRBJ2-7 | TRBV9 | . | . | TGTGCCAGCAGCAAGGAGGGACAAATCTCCTACGAGCAGTACTTC | CASSKEGQISYEQYF
TRBJ1-1 | TRBV14 | TRBD1 | once | TGTGCCAGCAGCTCATGGGGACAGGGAGTCACTGAAGTTTTCTTT | CASSSWGQGVTEVFF
TRBJ2-4 | TRBV6-5 | TRBD1 | . | TGTGCCAGCAGCCTGCGCGGGACAGGGGACATTCAGTACTTC | CASSLRGTGDIQYF
TRBJ1-2 | TRBV29-1 | TRBD1 | . | TGCAGCGTGGGGGACAGAGATAACTATGGCTACACCTTC | CSVGDRDNYGYTF